In its sample, the clone carrying this T cell receptor (beta chain) was seen a few times. The repertoire was sequenced with immunoSEQ multiplex PCR; TCRdb's copy has only in-frame clones and lacks some. The sample has thousands of clones, around 32% seen once. The source of the sample is a study of T cell clonotyping in hematopoietic cell transplantation. This clonotype was sampled from a female patient between 50 and 60 years old who had an allogeneic stem cell transplant from an unrelated donor, so the T cells may come from the graft donor. Some clones in this sample may be carry-over from other donors' samples. Specimen: peripheral blood mononuclear cells, collected 30 days after allogeneic stem cell transplant.

The CDR3 loop is CSVEVADYEQYF. In nucleotides, the CDR3 is TGCAGCGTTGAGGTAGCGGACTACGAGCAGTACTTC. The rearrangement uses TRBV29-1 and TRBJ2-7; D possibly corresponds to TRBD2 (6 bases). The CDR3 sequence is 12 residues long. Deletions cut 3 bases from V and 3 bases from J, with 9 bases between. Germline V gives CDR1 SQVTM, CDR2 ANQGSEA.